This record looks at one TCR beta chain sequence and its context. Its antigen is currently unknown. As for time point: blood 4 weeks post-SBRT, at nephrectomy. The treatment is: 15 Gy SBRT to primary tumor, nephrectomy 4 weeks later. Nephrectomy followed 15 Gy stereotactic body radiation by 4 weeks. The CDR3 spans 15 residues. The sample comes from a study of radiation and T cells in renal cell carcinoma. Study results and limitations: In blood, top tumor clones expanded by 2 weeks, shrinking by 4.

Some clones are missing from TCRdb's copy, which holds only in-frame ones; the method was immunoSEQ multiplex PCR. The data show 120,000 to 150,000 clones, with 65% to 90% seen just once and 15% to 20% held by the top ten. Sequencing used blood, obtained from a patient whose treatment included radiotherapy and nephrectomy. V and J are TRBV12-2 and TRBJ2-2; the table's D call, TRBD1, has no DNA check behind it. TRBV12-2 is shown as a pseudogene. This sequence was found in a woman in her 50s with renal cell carcinoma. The CDR3 DNA follows: TGTGCAAGTCGCCGATGCGACAGAAACACCGGGGAGCTGTTTTTT. Protein product: CASRRCDRNTGELFF.